These 20 T cell receptor beta chains originate from one sample sequenced in a study of T cell responses to AZD1222 COVID-19 vaccine. Produced via immunoSEQ multiplex PCR; TCRdb's table is partial and in-frame only. Among approximately 50,000 clones listed, approximately 80% were seen once. The sequenced sample was peripheral blood, obtained 28 days after the second AZD1222 dose. The receptors come from an adult who received the AZD1222 COVID-19 vaccine.

The V call is TRBV28, the J call TRBJ1-4; TRBD1 might be the D (5 bases). This CDR3 is 15 amino acids long. Germline lookup yields CDR1 MDHEN and CDR2 SYDVKM. V was clipped by 6 bases and J by 9 bases, with 20 bases between them. CDR3 sequence reads: CASSGDDRFAKKLFF. The CDR3 nucleotides are TGTGCCAGCAGCGGGGACGACAGATTTGCGAAAAAACTGTTTTTT.

This chain joins TRBV10-1 and TRBJ1-5; no firm D call. Trimming removed 6 bases from V and 4 bases from J, with 10 bases in between. The germline V gene has CDR1 WNHNN and CDR2 SYGVQD (reference sequence). This CDR3 has 13 residues. The CDR3 loop reads CASSLYRNQPQHF. CDR3 coding DNA: TGCGCCAGCAGCCTCTACCGGAATCAGCCCCAGCATTTT.

The chain joins TRBV5-1 to TRBJ1-1; 8 nucleotides agree with TRBD1. J gave up 1 base and V 3 bases, and 2 bases lay outside the gene matches. The length of the CDR3 is 14 residues. Germline CDR1 reads SGHRS; CDR2 reads YFSETQ. The CDR3 nucleotides read TGCGCCAGCAGCTCCGGACAGGGGAACACTGAAGCTTTCTTT. It encodes CASSSGQGNTEAFF. The variable domain in full, with the rest retrieved from reference TRBV5-1 and TRBJ1-1, is KAGVTQTPRYLIKTRGQQVTLSCSPISGHRSVSWYQQTPGQGLQFLFEYFSETQRNKGNFPGRFSGRQFSNSRSEMNVSTLELGDSALYLCASSSGQGNTEAFFGQGTRLTVV.

The V call is TRBV11-2, the J call TRBJ1-1; D is unresolved. Trimming took 1 base from V and 0 from J, leaving 6 bases between them. The length of the CDR3 is 14 residues. CDR1 and CDR2 (germline): SGHAT, FQNNGV. CDR3 protein: CASSLGRMNTEAFF. DNA for the CDR3: TGTGCCAGCAGCTTAGGGCGAATGAACACTGAAGCTTTCTTT.

This chain uses TRBV7-2 with TRBJ2-5; 8 bases align to TRBD1. The CDR3 totals 14 residues. V shed 5 bases and J 5 bases; nucleotides not matched to a gene: 7. In germline, CDR1 is SGHTA, CDR2 FQGNSA. Written as DNA, the CDR3 is TGTGCCAGCAGCCCGACAGGGGTTCGGGAGACCCAGTACTTC. Translated, it gives CASSPTGVRETQYF.

V and J are TRBV5-5 and TRBJ1-6; D call uncertain. The CDR3 covers 15 residues. V lost 0 bases and J 6 bases, leaving 10 bases between the germline ends. Germline-derived CDR1 and CDR2 are SGHKS and YYEKEE (reference sequence). CDR3 protein: CASSLGVGGNSPLHF. As DNA, the CDR3 is TGTGCCAGCAGCTTGGGTGTAGGAGGTAATTCACCCCTCCACTTT.

This sequence joins TRBV11-2 and TRBJ1-2; D remains ambiguous. CDR1 and CDR2 from the germline V gene are SGHAT and FQNNGV. This CDR3 is built from 13 residues. Trimming removed 0 bases at V and 2 bases at J, with 4 bases between. The CDR3 nucleotides read TGTGCCAGCAGCTTAGACGGGAACTATGGCTACACCTTC. Translation gives CASSLDGNYGYTF.

This clone was found a few times. The chain is built from TRBV29-1 and TRBJ2-6; the D call may be TRBD1 or TRBD2 (5 bases each). CDR1 is SQVTM and CDR2 is ANQGSEA in the germline V gene. This CDR3 has 15 amino acids. V was cut by 4 bases and J by 0 bases, with 10 bases left in between. CDR3 in amino acids: CSVVFGGSGANVLTF. The DNA for the CDR3 is TGCAGCGTTGTCTTTGGGGGCTCTGGGGCCAACGTCCTGACTTTC.

The rearrangement joins TRBV7-9 to TRBJ2-5, with D uncertain. The germline gives CDR1 SEHNR, CDR2 FQNEAQ (reference sequence). The V and J ends lost 6 bases and 0 bases respectively, with 8 bases between them. This CDR3 is built from 13 residues. CDR3 protein: CASSRAYQETQYF. CDR3 in DNA: TGTGCCAGCAGTCGGGCCTACCAAGAGACCCAGTACTTC. Combining the CDR3 with reference TRBV7-9 and TRBJ2-5 gives the whole variable domain DTGVSQNPRHKITKRGQNVTFRCDPISEHNRLYWYRQTLGQGPEFLTYFQNEAQLEKSRLLSDRFSAERPKGSFSTLEIQRTEQGDSAMYLCASSRAYQETQYFGPGTRLLVL.

V and J are TRBV29-1 and TRBJ2-3, with 10 nucleotides matching TRBD2. V gave up 5 bases and J gave up 7 bases; unmatched junction bases: 3. CDR1 is SQVTM and CDR2 is ANQGSEA in the germline V gene. The CDR3 is 12 amino acids. The CDR3 here is CSVPGLANTQYF. In nucleotides, the CDR3 is TGCAGCGTTCCGGGACTAGCGAATACGCAGTATTTT.

The chain uses TRBV12-3 or TRBV12-4 and TRBJ2-7; TRBD1 might be the D (5 bases). This CDR3 is 13 amino acids long. V was trimmed by 5 bases and J by 2 bases, leaving 10 bases between them. CDR3 loop: CASSLGEPYEQYF. The CDR3 coding sequence is TGTGCCAGCAGTCTAGGGGAACCCTACGAGCAGTACTTC.

J is TRBJ1-2 and V is TRBV12-3 or TRBV12-4, with 7 bases that match TRBD1. Trimming took 6 bases from V and 6 from J; bases not matched to a gene: 7. The CDR3 loop spans 13 amino acids. The CDR3 sequence is CASSPGTVDGYTF. The CDR3 DNA sequence: TGTGCCAGCAGCCCTGGGACAGTGGATGGCTACACCTTC.

In nucleotides, the CDR3 is TGTGCCAGCAGCTTCGCGGGCGGGGGCTACAGCTCTGGGGCCAACGTCCTGACTTTC. This gives the protein CASSFAGGGYSSGANVLTF. The V and J genes are TRBV7-2 and TRBJ2-6; possible D gene TRBD2, 7 bases. V was clipped by 3 bases and J by 0 bases, with 18 bases between them. CDR1 and CDR2 from the germline V gene are SGHTA and FQGNSA. The CDR3 loop spans 19 amino acids.

The chain links TRBV5-1 to TRBJ2-3; D perhaps matches TRBD1 (5 bases). With 7 bases removed from V and 2 bases from J, the gap between germline ends came to 14 bases. The CDR3 has 14 amino acids. From germline, CDR1 is SGHRS and CDR2 YFSETQ. The CDR3 here is CASGRQLTTDTQYF. DNA for the CDR3: TGCGCCAGCGGCCGACAGTTAACCACAGATACGCAGTATTTT.

This chain joins TRBV28 and TRBJ2-7, with unresolved D. V gave up 3 bases and J gave up 4 bases, with 13 bases separating them. The germline CDR1 and CDR2 sequences are MDHEN and SYDVKM. This CDR3 has 14 amino acids. The CDR3, as DNA: TGTGCCAGCAGTTTGGCCGGCTCCCGTTACGAGCAGTACTTC. It codes for CASSLAGSRYEQYF.

The CDR3: CASNREVGSETQYF. CDR3 DNA sequence: TGTGCCAGTAACAGGGAAGTTGGTTCAGAGACCCAGTACTTC. V usage is TRBV9 and J usage is TRBJ2-5, with D maybe TRBD1 (6 bases). Germline V gene data show CDR1 as SGDLS and CDR2 as YYNGEE. V lost 8 bases and J lost 4, with 18 bases in between. This CDR3 is 14 amino acids long.

The chain joins TRBV19 to TRBJ1-4, with 7 bases identical to TRBD1. Germline values: CDR1 LNHDA, CDR2 SQIVND (reference sequence). Trimming removed 5 bases from V and 5 bases from J; junction bases left unmatched: 5. The length of the CDR3 is 14 residues. CDR3 residues: CASSPGQQNEKLFF. Written as DNA, the CDR3 is TGTGCCAGTAGTCCGGGACAGCAAAATGAAAAACTGTTTTTT.

The V gene is TRBV28, the J gene TRBJ1-1; unclear D gene. Germline-derived CDR1 and CDR2 are MDHEN and SYDVKM. Between the trimmed V and J ends, which lost 5 bases and 1 base, there was a span of 11 bases. CDR3 length: 14 residues. In nucleotides, the CDR3 is TGTGCCAGCAGTCCCGCAGTTCCGAACACTGAAGCTTTCTTT. Translating it yields CASSPAVPNTEAFF.

V gene TRBV24-1 combines with J gene TRBJ2-1; 10 bases fit TRBD1. There are 18 residues in the CDR3. Germline loops: CDR1 KGHDR, CDR2 SFDVKD. V dropped 3 bases and J dropped 4; count of bases not matched to a gene: 11. The CDR3 region has the DNA TGTGCCACCAGTGATCCGTCATCCGGGACAGGGGTTTACAATGAGCAGTTCTTC. This sequence encodes CATSDPSSGTGVYNEQFF.

J is TRBJ1-5 and V is TRBV30, with D tentatively TRBD1 (6 bases). Per germline, CDR1 GTSNPN and CDR2 SVGIG (reference sequence). The CDR3 has 15 amino acids. Deletions cut 2 bases from V and 0 bases from J, with 11 bases between. The CDR3 reads CAWSSKGGSNQPQHF. Written as DNA, the CDR3 is TGTGCCTGGAGTTCAAAAGGGGGTAGCAATCAGCCCCAGCATTTT.